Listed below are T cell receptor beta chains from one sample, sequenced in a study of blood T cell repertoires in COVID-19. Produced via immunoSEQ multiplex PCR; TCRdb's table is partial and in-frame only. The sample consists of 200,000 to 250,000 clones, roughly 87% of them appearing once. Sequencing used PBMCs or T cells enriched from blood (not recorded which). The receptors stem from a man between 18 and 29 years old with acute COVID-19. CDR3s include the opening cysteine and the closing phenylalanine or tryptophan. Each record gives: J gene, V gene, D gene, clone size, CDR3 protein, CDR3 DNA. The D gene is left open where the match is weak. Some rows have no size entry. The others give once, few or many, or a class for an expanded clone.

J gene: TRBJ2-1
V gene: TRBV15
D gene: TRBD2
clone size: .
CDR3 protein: CATSTATSDYSYNEQFF
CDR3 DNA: TGTGCCACCAGCACTGCTACTAGCGATTACTCCTACAATGAGCAGTTCTTC

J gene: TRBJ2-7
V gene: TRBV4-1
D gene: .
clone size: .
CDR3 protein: CASSQEYGYEQYF
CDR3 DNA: TGCGCCAGCAGCCAAGAATACGGCTACGAGCAGTACTTC

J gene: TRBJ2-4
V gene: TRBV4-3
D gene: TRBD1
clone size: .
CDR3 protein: CASSQQRDRGLTSGKNIQYF
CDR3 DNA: TGCGCCAGCAGCCAACAAAGGGACAGGGGTTTAACTAGCGGAAAAAACATTCAGTACTTC

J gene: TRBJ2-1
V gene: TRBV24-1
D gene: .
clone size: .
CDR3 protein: CATSPSDSAHYNEQFF
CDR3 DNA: TGTGCCACCAGTCCCTCGGACAGCGCCCACTACAATGAGCAGTTCTTC

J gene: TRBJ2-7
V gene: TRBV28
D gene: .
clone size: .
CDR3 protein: CASSSDSSSYEQYF
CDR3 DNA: TGTGCCAGCAGTTCGGACAGCAGCTCCTACGAGCAGTACTTC

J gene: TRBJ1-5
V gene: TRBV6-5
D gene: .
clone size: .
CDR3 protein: CASSRGRGGNQPQHF
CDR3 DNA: TGTGCCAGCAGTCGTGGCAGGGGTGGCAATCAGCCCCAGCATTTT

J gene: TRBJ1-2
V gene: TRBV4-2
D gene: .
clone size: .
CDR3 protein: CASSQEGAIGYTF
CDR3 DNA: TGTGCCAGCAGCCAAGAAGGGGCGATCGGCTACACCTTC

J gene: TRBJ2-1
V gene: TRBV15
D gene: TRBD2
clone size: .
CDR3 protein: CATSRDLAAPRGEQFF
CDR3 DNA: TGTGCCACCAGCAGAGATCTAGCGGCCCCGCGGGGTGAGCAGTTCTTC

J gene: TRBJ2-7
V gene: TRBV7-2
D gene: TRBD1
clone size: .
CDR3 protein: CASSVDRDRVDEQYF
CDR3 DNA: TGTGCCAGCAGCGTAGACCGGGACAGGGTCGACGAGCAGTACTTC

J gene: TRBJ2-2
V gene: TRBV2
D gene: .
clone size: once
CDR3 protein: CASRGARTGELFF
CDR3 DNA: TGTGCCAGCAGGGGGGCGAGGACCGGGGAGCTGTTTTTT

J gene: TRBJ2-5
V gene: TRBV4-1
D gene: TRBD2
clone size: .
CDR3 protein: CASSQATGGPLETQYF
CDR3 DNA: TGCGCCAGCAGCCAAGCGACGGGAGGGCCTTTAGAGACCCAGTACTTC

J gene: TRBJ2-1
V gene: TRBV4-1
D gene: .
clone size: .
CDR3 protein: CASSGQDNEQFF
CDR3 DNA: TGCGCCAGCAGCGGGCAAGACAATGAGCAGTTCTTC

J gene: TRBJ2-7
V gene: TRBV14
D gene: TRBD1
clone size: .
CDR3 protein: CASSDNRGKKSEQYF
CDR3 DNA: TGTGCCAGCAGCGACAACAGGGGGAAGAAGAGCGAGCAGTACTTC

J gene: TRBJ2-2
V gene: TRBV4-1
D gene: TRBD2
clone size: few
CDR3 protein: CASSQPGLAPGELFF
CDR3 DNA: TGCGCCAGCAGCCAGCCGGGACTAGCACCCGGGGAGCTGTTTTTT

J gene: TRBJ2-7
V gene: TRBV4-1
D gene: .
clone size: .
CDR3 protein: CASSQVEQGAYEQYF
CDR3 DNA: TGCGCCAGCAGCCAAGTCGAACAGGGCGCCTACGAGCAGTACTTC

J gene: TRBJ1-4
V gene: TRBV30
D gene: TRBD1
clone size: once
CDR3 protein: CAWARDSANEKLFF
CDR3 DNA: TGTGCCTGGGCAAGGGACAGCGCTAATGAAAAACTGTTTTTT

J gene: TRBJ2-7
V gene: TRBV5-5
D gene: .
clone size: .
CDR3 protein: CASSSGVTYEQYF
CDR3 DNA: TGTGCCAGCAGCTCTGGAGTTACCTACGAGCAGTACTTC

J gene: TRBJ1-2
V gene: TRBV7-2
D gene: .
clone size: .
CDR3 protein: CASSFRDIRDYGYTF
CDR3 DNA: TGTGCCAGCAGCTTCCGGGACATTAGGGACTATGGCTACACCTTC

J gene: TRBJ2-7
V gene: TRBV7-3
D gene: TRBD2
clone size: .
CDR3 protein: CASSHPTSGRAQNEQYF
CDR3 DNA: TGTGCCAGCAGCCATCCGACTAGCGGGAGGGCCCAGAACGAGCAGTACTTC

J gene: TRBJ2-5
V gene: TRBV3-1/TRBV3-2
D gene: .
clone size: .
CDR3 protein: CASSHTGRETQYF
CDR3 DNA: TGTGCCAGCAGCCACACAGGGCGAGAGACCCAGTACTTC

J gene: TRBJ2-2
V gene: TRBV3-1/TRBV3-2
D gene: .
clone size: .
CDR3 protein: CASSPRTDTGELFF
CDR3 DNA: TGTGCCAGCAGCCCAAGGACAGACACCGGGGAGCTGTTTTTT

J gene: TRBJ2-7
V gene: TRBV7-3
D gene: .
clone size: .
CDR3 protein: CASSLGGRAGEQYF
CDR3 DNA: TGTGCCAGCAGCTTAGGAGGTAGGGCGGGGGAGCAGTACTTC

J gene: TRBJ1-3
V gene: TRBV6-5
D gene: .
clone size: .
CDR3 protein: CATRQNQFSGNTIYF
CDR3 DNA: TGTGCCACCAGACAGAATCAATTCTCTGGAAACACCATATATTTT

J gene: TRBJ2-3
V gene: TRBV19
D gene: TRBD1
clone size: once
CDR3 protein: CASSFRDRATDTQYF
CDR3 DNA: TGTGCCAGTAGTTTCCGGGACAGGGCGACAGATACGCAGTATTTT

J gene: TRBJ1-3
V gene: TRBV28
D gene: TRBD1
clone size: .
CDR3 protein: CASSPDRGLGSGNTIYF
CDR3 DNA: TGTGCCAGCAGTCCGGACAGGGGATTAGGCTCTGGAAACACCATATATTTT

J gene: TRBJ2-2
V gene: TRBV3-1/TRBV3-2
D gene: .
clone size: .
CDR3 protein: CASSLINTGELFF
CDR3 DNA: TGTGCCAGCAGCCTTATAAACACCGGGGAGCTGTTTTTT

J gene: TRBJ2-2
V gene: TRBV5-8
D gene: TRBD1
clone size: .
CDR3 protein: CASSIGQGATGELFF
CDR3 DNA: TGTGCCAGCAGTATAGGACAGGGGGCGACCGGGGAGCTGTTTTTT

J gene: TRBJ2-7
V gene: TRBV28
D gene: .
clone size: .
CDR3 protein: CASSLATEASYEQYF
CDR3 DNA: TGTGCCAGCAGTCTGGCCACCGAGGCCTCCTACGAGCAGTACTTC

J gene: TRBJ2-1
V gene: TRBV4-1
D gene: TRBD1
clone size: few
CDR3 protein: CASNGGQGWSEQFF
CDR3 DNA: TGCGCCAGCAACGGCGGACAGGGGTGGAGTGAGCAGTTCTTC

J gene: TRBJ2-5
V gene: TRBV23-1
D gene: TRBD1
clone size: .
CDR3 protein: CASSQSGQIQETQYF
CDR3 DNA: TGCGCCAGCAGTCAATCGGGACAGATCCAAGAGACCCAGTACTTC

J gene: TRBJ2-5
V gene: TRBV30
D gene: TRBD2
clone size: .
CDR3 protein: CAWSVGATSGDIQETQYF
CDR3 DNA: TGTGCCTGGAGTGTAGGCGCCACTAGCGGGGATATCCAAGAGACCCAGTACTTC

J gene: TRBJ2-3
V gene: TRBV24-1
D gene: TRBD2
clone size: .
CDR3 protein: CATRGLEPDTQYF
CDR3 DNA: TGTGCCACCAGGGGACTAGAACCAGATACGCAGTATTTT

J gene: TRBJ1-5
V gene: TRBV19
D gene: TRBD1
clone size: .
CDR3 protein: CASSTRGQGAGNQPQHF
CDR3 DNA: TGTGCCAGTAGTACAAGAGGGCAGGGGGCCGGCAATCAGCCCCAGCATTTT

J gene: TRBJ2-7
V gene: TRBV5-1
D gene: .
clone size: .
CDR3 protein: CASSLGSPTYEQYF
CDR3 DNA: TGCGCCAGCAGCTTGGGATCACCTACCTACGAGCAGTACTTC

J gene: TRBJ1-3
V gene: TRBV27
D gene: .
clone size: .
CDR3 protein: CASSLTWAAGNTIYF
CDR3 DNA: TGTGCCAGCAGTTTAACCTGGGCAGCCGGAAACACCATATATTTT

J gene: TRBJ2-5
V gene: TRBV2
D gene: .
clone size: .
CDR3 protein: CASVSLAETQYF
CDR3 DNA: TGTGCCAGCGTATCCCTAGCGGAGACCCAGTACTTC

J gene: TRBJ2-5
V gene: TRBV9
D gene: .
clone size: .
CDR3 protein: CASSIGHPEETQYF
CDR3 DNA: TGTGCCAGCAGCATAGGACACCCGGAAGAGACCCAGTACTTC

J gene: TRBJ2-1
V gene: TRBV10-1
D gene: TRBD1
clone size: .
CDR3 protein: CASSVQGARNEQFF
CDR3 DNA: TGCGCCAGCAGTGTTCAGGGGGCGAGGAATGAGCAGTTCTTC

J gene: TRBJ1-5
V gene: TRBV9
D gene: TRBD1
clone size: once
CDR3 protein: CASSVGTGFPQPQHF
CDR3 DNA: TGTGCCAGCAGCGTAGGGACAGGGTTTCCGCAGCCCCAGCATTTT

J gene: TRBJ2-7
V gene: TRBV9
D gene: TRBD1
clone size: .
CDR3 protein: CASSAEQGTSYEQYF
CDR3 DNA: TGTGCCAGCAGCGCGGAACAGGGGACGAGCTACGAGCAGTACTTC

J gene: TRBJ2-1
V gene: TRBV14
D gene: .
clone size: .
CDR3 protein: CASSPTLGSGSYNEQFF
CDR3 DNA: TGTGCCAGCAGCCCGACCCTGGGGAGCGGCTCCTACAATGAGCAGTTCTTC

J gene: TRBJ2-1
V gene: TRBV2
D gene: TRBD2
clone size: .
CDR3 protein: CASREGTSTHNEQFF
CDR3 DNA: TGTGCCAGCAGGGAGGGGACTAGCACACACAATGAGCAGTTCTTC

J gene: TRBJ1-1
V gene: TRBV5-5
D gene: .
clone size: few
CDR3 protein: CASRQGFGNTEAFF
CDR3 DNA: TGTGCCAGCAGGCAGGGGTTCGGAAACACTGAAGCTTTCTTT

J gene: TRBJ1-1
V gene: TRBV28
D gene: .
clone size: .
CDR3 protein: CASIRGWANTEAFF
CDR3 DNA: TGTGCCAGCATACGGGGGTGGGCGAACACTGAAGCTTTCTTT

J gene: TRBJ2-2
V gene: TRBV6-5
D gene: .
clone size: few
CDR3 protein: CASSQTSSTGELFF
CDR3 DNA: TGTGCCAGCAGTCAAACCTCGAGCACCGGGGAGCTGTTTTTT

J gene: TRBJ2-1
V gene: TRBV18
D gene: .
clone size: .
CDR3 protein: CASSFGNEHGEQFF
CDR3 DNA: TGTGCCAGCTCGTTCGGGAACGAACACGGTGAGCAGTTCTTC

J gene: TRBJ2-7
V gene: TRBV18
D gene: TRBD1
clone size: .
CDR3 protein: CASSPRQGSGGEQYF
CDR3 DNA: TGTGCCAGCTCACCTCGACAGGGAAGTGGAGGCGAGCAGTACTTC

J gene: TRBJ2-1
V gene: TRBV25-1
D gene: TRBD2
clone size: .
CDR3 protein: CASSDPSGSGNEQFF
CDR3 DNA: TGTGCCAGCAGTGACCCCAGCGGGAGTGGGAATGAGCAGTTCTTC

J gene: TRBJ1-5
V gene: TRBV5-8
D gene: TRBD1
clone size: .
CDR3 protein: CASTRLGQMSNQPQHF
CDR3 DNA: TGTGCCAGCACTCGTTTGGGACAGATGAGCAATCAGCCCCAGCATTTT

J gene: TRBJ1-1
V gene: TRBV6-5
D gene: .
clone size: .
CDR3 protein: CASTPRGNTEAFF
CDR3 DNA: TGTGCCAGCACTCCGCGGGGGAACACTGAAGCTTTCTTT

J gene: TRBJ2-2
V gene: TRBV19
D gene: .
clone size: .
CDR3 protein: CASRRTVANTGELFF
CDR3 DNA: TGTGCCAGTAGGAGGACTGTCGCGAACACCGGGGAGCTGTTTTTT

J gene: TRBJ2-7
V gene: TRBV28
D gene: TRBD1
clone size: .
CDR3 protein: CASSSAQGTDYEQYF
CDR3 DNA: TGTGCCAGCAGCTCCGCCCAGGGGACAGACTACGAGCAGTACTTC

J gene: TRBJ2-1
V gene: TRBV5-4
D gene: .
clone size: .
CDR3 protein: CASSSPGDGYNEQFF
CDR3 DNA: TGTGCCAGCAGCTCACCCGGGGATGGTTACAATGAGCAGTTCTTC

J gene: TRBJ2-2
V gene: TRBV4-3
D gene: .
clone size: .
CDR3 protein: CASSQDSQGGTGELFF
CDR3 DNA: TGCGCCAGCAGCCAAGATTCCCAGGGTGGAACCGGGGAGCTGTTTTTT

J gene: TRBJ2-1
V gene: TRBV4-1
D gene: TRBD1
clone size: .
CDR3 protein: CASSQDGDRGNEQFF
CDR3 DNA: TGCGCCAGCAGCCAAGATGGGGACAGGGGCAATGAGCAGTTCTTC